The 30 T cell receptor beta chains presented below share a single source sample, sequenced in a study of T cell responses to AZD1222 COVID-19 vaccine. Profiling relied on immunoSEQ multiplex PCR, and the TCRdb table lists in-frame clones only, not all of them. The sample comprises nearly 110,000 clones, around 93% of which are singletons, and roughly 9% rests with the top ten. The sequencing here drew on peripheral blood, taken 28 days after the second AZD1222 dose. The source of these receptors is an adult who received the AZD1222 COVID-19 vaccine.

This sequence joins TRBV3-1 (or the pseudogene TRBV3-2) and TRBJ1-2, with 7 bases fitting TRBD1. J was trimmed by 2 bases and V by 4 bases; bases with no gene match: 1. This CDR3 region has 13 residues. In germline, CDR1 is LGHDT, CDR2 YNNKEL (reference sequence). The CDR3 loop is CASSPQGNYGYTF. CDR3 in DNA: TGTGCCAGCAGCCCACAGGGGAACTATGGCTACACCTTC.

In this sample, this clone turned up once. The chain employs TRBV28 and TRBJ1-3; D is unresolved. With 2 bases removed from V and 0 bases from J, the gap between germline ends came to 11 bases. Germline V gives CDR1 MDHEN, CDR2 SYDVKM. There are 16 residues in the CDR3. The CDR3 sequence is CASSLSALSSGNTIYF. The CDR3 nucleotides read TGTGCCAGCAGTTTAAGTGCCCTTAGCTCTGGAAACACCATATATTTT.

V is TRBV19 and J is TRBJ1-6; D is ambiguous. V was cut by 5 bases and J by 3 bases, with 11 bases left in between. Germline lookup yields CDR1 LNHDA and CDR2 SQIVND (reference sequence). There are 15 residues in the CDR3. The CDR3 DNA is TGTGCCAGTAGTTTGGTGCACAACTATAATTCACCCCTCCACTTT. As protein: CASSLVHNYNSPLHF.

This clone came up once. J is TRBJ2-7 and V is TRBV5-5; D remains unclear. This CDR3 is 14 amino acids long. CDR1 is SGHKS and CDR2 is YYEKEE in the germline V gene (reference sequence). V was shortened by 9 bases and J by 1 base, with 17 bases between the two germline ends. The CDR3 reads CATTLDQESYEQYF. For the CDR3, the DNA is TGTGCCACTACGCTAGATCAGGAGTCCTACGAGCAGTACTTC.

Only one count was recorded for this clone. The chain employs TRBV12-3 or TRBV12-4 and TRBJ1-1; D gene unclear. V shed 3 bases and J shed 4 bases, with 6 bases lying between them. The CDR3 contains 12 residues. CDR3 bases: TGTGCCAGCAGTTTGTCTGGCACTGAAGCTTTCTTT. Protein: CASSLSGTEAFF.

The rearrangement joins TRBV7-2 to TRBJ2-3, with a tentative D call TRBD2 (6 bases). This CDR3 has 15 residues. V gave up 1 base and J gave up 3 bases, with 11 bases separating them. The germline gives CDR1 SGHTA, CDR2 FQGNSA. CDR3 residues: CASSLGGIPTDTQYF. CDR3 DNA sequence: TGTGCCAGCAGCTTAGGCGGGATACCAACAGATACGCAGTATTTT.

The chain couples TRBV10-3 to TRBJ2-3; tentatively, D is TRBD2 (5 bases). Germline assignment: CDR1 ENHRY and CDR2 SYGVKD. This CDR3 is built from 13 residues. The ends were cut back, 10 bases at V and 2 bases at J, with 13 bases in the middle. Here the CDR3 reads CATSGGYTDTQYF. CDR3 DNA: TGTGCCACCTCAGGAGGTTACACAGATACGCAGTATTTT.

V is TRBV29-1 and J is TRBJ1-2; TRBD1 matches 9 bases. J was trimmed by 8 bases and V by 6 bases; bases with no gene match: 4. Germline loops: CDR1 SQVTM, CDR2 ANQGSEA. This CDR3 has 11 residues. CDR3 coding DNA: TGCAGCGTCCACAGGGGGCACGGCTACACCTTC. Translating it yields CSVHRGHGYTF. The complete variable domain, with remaining parts taken from reference TRBV29-1 and TRBJ1-2, reads SAVISQKPSRDICQRGTSLTIQCQVDSQVTMMFWYRQQPGQSLTLIATANQGSEATYESGFVIDKFPISRPNLTFSTLTVSNMSPEDSSIYLCSVHRGHGYTFGSGTRLTVV.

As for this clone: Compared with germline, one end of the junction differs, possibly owing to a read error. The gene calls are TRBV28 and TRBJ1-4; D is perhaps TRBD1 (5 bases). This CDR3 contains 13 residues. Germline V CDR1 and CDR2: MDHEN, SYDVKM. The CDR3 region has the DNA TGTGCCAGCAGTTTGAGGGACTTTTCCCCCGGGGTTTTT. Translation: CASSLRDFSPGVF.

V is TRBV7-2 and J is TRBJ2-1, with D perhaps matching TRBD1 or TRBD2 (5 bases each). There are 16 residues in the CDR3. CDR1 and CDR2 (germline): SGHTA, FQGNSA. The V and J ends lost 5 bases and 0 bases respectively, with 14 bases between them. The CDR3 loop reads CASSPFLGTSYNEQFF. The CDR3 bases are TGTGCCAGCAGCCCCTTTTTGGGGACCTCCTACAATGAGCAGTTCTTC.

The chain employs TRBV30 and TRBJ1-2, with TRBD1 matching 9 bases. The CDR3 runs to 16 residues. Trimming at V came to 1 base and at J to 5 bases, leaving 11 bases not matched to a gene. In germline, CDR1 is GTSNPN, CDR2 SVGIG (reference sequence). The CDR3 here is CAWSGGQGFPGYGYTF. The CDR3 nucleotides are TGTGCCTGGAGTGGAGGACAGGGGTTCCCTGGGTATGGCTACACCTTC. The whole variable domain, remainder taken from reference TRBV30 and TRBJ1-2, is SQTIHQWPATLVQPVGSPLSLECTVEGTSNPNLYWYRQAAGRGLQLLFYSVGIGQISSEVPQNLSASRPQDRQFILSSKKLLLSDSGFYLCAWSGGQGFPGYGYTFGSGTRLTVV.

This chain joins TRBV30 and TRBJ1-1; D gene ambiguous. The V and J ends lost 2 bases and 7 bases respectively, with 14 bases between them. The CDR3 contains 13 residues. Germline assignment: CDR1 GTSNPN and CDR2 SVGIG (reference sequence). CDR3 loop: CAWSSPPRLEAFF. As DNA, the CDR3 is TGTGCCTGGAGTTCCCCCCCCCGGCTTGAAGCTTTCTTT. Combining the CDR3 with reference TRBV30 and TRBJ1-1 gives the whole variable domain SQTIHQWPATLVQPVGSPLSLECTVEGTSNPNLYWYRQAAGRGLQLLFYSVGIGQISSEVPQNLSASRPQDRQFILSSKKLLLSDSGFYLCAWSSPPRLEAFFGQGTRLTVV.

The J gene is TRBJ2-5, the V gene TRBV15, with D unresolved. The CDR3 is 12 amino acids. Germline V CDR1 and CDR2: LNHNV, YYDKDF (reference sequence). Trimming removed 5 bases at V and 2 bases at J, with 6 bases between. The CDR3 spells CATSPGQETQYF. The CDR3 nucleotides read TGTGCCACCAGCCCGGGTCAAGAGACCCAGTACTTC.

V usage is TRBV3-1 (or the pseudogene TRBV3-2) and J usage is TRBJ1-1, with 7 nucleotides matching TRBD1. V was clipped by 3 bases and J by 0 bases; unmatched bases: 10. CDR1 is LGHDT, CDR2 YNNKEL, per germline (reference sequence). CDR3 length: 17 amino acids. CDR3 sequence: CASSQGQLIRMNTEAFF. CDR3 in DNA: TGTGCCAGCAGCCAGGGACAGTTGATCAGGATGAACACTGAAGCTTTCTTT.

The rearrangement links TRBV30 to TRBJ1-5, with D perhaps TRBD1 (5 bases). Trimming pared 2 bases from V and 3 bases from J, leaving 11 bases between. CDR1 and CDR2 (germline): GTSNPN, SVGIG (reference sequence). The CDR3 sequence is 14 residues long. In DNA form, the CDR3 reads TGTGCCTGGAGTCCCGGGACTCCCAATCAGCCCCAGCATTTT. This translates into CAWSPGTPNQPQHF.

The rearrangement joins TRBV25-1 to TRBJ2-1; 9 positions agree with TRBD1. This CDR3 has 14 amino acids. Looked up from germline, CDR1 is MGHDK and CDR2 is SYGVNS. With V trimmed by 1 base and J by 10 bases, 5 bases remained unmatched. CDR3 loop: CASSEWDRANEQFF. In DNA, the CDR3 is TGTGCCAGCAGTGAATGGGACAGGGCTAACGAGCAGTTCTTC.

This rearrangement joins TRBV18 to TRBJ2-7; D is perhaps TRBD2 (5 bases). Trimming removed 3 bases at V and 3 bases at J, with 15 bases between. Germline CDR1 is KGHSH and CDR2 is LQKENI. The CDR3 sequence is 15 residues long. CDR3 region: CASSPPAGTLYEQYF. DNA for the CDR3: TGTGCCAGCTCACCCCCGGCGGGTACTCTCTACGAGCAGTACTTC.

A remark on this clone: Sequence at one end of the junction differs from germline and may be a read error. The chain uses TRBV28 and TRBJ2-4; 9 bases fit TRBD1. The CDR3 extends over 12 amino acids. Germline V gives CDR1 MDHEN, CDR2 SYDVKM. The CDR3 loop reads CASSSPGTGRNF. As DNA, the CDR3 is TGTGCCAGCAGTTCCCCCGGGACAGGGAGGAACTTC. The variable domain in full, with the rest retrieved from reference TRBV28 and TRBJ2-4, is DVKVTQSSRYLVKRTGEKVFLECVQDMDHENMFWYRQDPGLGLRLIYFSYDVKMKEKGDIPEGYSVSREKKERFSLILESASTNQTSMYLCASSSPGTGRNFGAGTRLSVL.

The rearrangement uses TRBV2 and TRBJ1-5, with TRBD1 matching over 7 bases. This CDR3 contains 16 residues. With V trimmed by 2 bases and J by 0 bases, 4 bases remained unmatched. Germline V CDR1 and CDR2: SNHLY, FYNNEI. This chain's CDR3 is CASSEMGQLSNQPQHF. CDR3 bases: TGTGCCAGCAGTGAAATGGGACAGCTTAGCAATCAGCCCCAGCATTTT.

This chain connects TRBV14 to TRBJ1-2; TRBD1 agrees at 9 bases. CDR3 length equals 14 residues. CDR1 is SGHDN and CDR2 is FVKESK in the germline V gene. The junction had 6 bases not matched to a gene; V was cut back by 3 bases and J by 7 bases. Written as DNA, the CDR3 is TGTGCCAGCAGCCAGACCCGGACAGGGGCTGGCTACACCTTC. Translated, it gives CASSQTRTGAGYTF.

The chain couples TRBV7-3 to TRBJ2-3, with 9 nucleotides matching TRBD2. V trimming: 4 bases; J trimming: 1 base; junction bases outside the gene matches: 6. The CDR3 is 16 amino acids. Germline CDR1 is SGHTA and CDR2 is FQGTGA. CDR3 DNA sequence: TGTGCCAGCAGCTCGGGACTAGCCTCGGGCACAGATACGCAGTATTTT. Amino acid sequence: CASSSGLASGTDTQYF.

The chain joins TRBV27 to TRBJ2-7; perhaps TRBD1 as D (6 bases). Germline CDR1 reads MNHEY; CDR2 reads SMNVEV (reference sequence). Trimming shortened V by 6 bases and J by 2 bases, and 17 bases separated the two germline ends. The CDR3 contains 15 residues. For the CDR3, the DNA is TGTGCCAGCAGAGCAACAGGGAGTGGCCCCTACGAGCAGTACTTC. Translation: CASRATGSGPYEQYF.

The rearrangement links TRBV19 to TRBJ1-1, with D unresolved. Germline V CDR1 and CDR2: LNHDA, SQIVND (reference sequence). V was pared by 10 bases and J by 1 base, with 13 bases between. The CDR3 length is 13 residues. CDR3 sequence (DNA): TGTGCCACCGTCACATGGAAGAACACTGAAGCTTTCTTT. Translation: CATVTWKNTEAFF.

The chain links TRBV2 to TRBJ1-6, with a possible D match to TRBD1 (5 bases). The CDR3 is 12 residues long. CDR1 and CDR2 from the germline V gene are SNHLY and FYNNEI. The germline V and J ends were trimmed by 6 bases and 10 bases, with 10 bases remaining between them. As DNA, the CDR3 is TGTGCCAGCAGGGATGGGGCCTCACCCCTCCACTTT. Encoded protein: CASRDGASPLHF.

With respect to this clone: Other DNA variants within this sample encode the same CDR3. The chain employs TRBV6-4 and TRBJ2-1, with TRBD2 matching over 8 bases. Per the germline V gene, CDR1 is MRHNA and CDR2 is SNTAGT. The CDR3 runs to 15 residues. The ends lost 0 bases at V and 4 bases at J; junction bases unmatched: 2. Here the CDR3 reads CASSDSAGGYNEQFF. In nucleotides, the CDR3 is TGTGCCAGCAGTGACTCTGCGGGAGGATACAATGAGCAGTTCTTC.

This rearrangement joins TRBV19 to TRBJ1-3; unclear D gene. CDR3 length equals 17 residues. Germline V CDR1 and CDR2: LNHDA, SQIVND (reference sequence). The ends were cut back, 4 bases at V and 4 bases at J, with 20 bases in the middle. The CDR3 protein is CASSTQTELSPGNTIYF. The CDR3 DNA sequence: TGTGCCAGTAGTACACAGACGGAACTTAGTCCGGGAAACACCATATATTTT.

This rearrangement joins TRBV11-3 to TRBJ2-1; 9 bases align to TRBD1. Germline loops: CDR1 SGHNT, CDR2 YENEEA. Trimming at V came to 5 bases and at J to 16 bases, leaving 9 bases not matched to a gene. The CDR3 consists of 12 residues. The CDR3 DNA follows: TGTGCCAGCAGCACCGGGACAGGGCCTCTCTTCTTC. Translating it yields CASSTGTGPLFF.

This rearrangement joins TRBV29-1 to TRBJ1-1; D is unresolved. This CDR3 is 10 amino acids long. V dropped 4 bases and J dropped 3 bases, with 3 bases sitting between them. CDR1 and CDR2 from the germline V gene are SQVTM and ANQGSEA. CDR3: CSVVHTEAFF. In nucleotides, the CDR3 is TGCAGCGTTGTACACACTGAAGCTTTCTTT.

The chain combines TRBV12-5 with TRBJ2-1; no clear D gene. Germline V CDR1 and CDR2: LGHNT, FRNRAP. This CDR3 has 18 amino acids. Trimming took 0 bases from V and 0 from J, leaving 15 bases between them. The CDR3 reads CASGLVFTLVHSYNEQFF. The CDR3 DNA reads TGTGCTAGTGGTTTGGTATTTACGCTGGTCCACTCCTACAATGAGCAGTTCTTC.

The genes are TRBV9 and TRBJ1-3; 7 nucleotides match TRBD1. Germline V gene data show CDR1 as SGDLS and CDR2 as YYNGEE. V was clipped by 0 bases and J by 3 bases; unmatched bases: 6. The CDR3 runs to 16 residues. The CDR3 loop reads CASSVADRVYGNTIYF. CDR3 coding DNA: TGTGCCAGCAGCGTAGCCGACAGGGTCTATGGAAACACCATATATTTT.